Shown below are 19 T cell receptor beta chains from a single sample sequenced in a study of blood T cells in healthy people across ages. Through a sample-barcoded 5' primer and a J-beta primer mix, a second PCR was run for roughly 7 to 11 cycles. TCRdb recomputed calls from the 5' RACE reads with MiXCR, one row per CDR3 protein. Of around 670,000 distinct CDR3 sequences listed, about 30% are singletons. The sequenced material came from blood. These receptors were collected from a woman older than 75 in good health.

As to this clonotype: Just one base apart from a much larger clone, this may be a read error. This chain uses TRBV12-3 or TRBV12-4 with TRBJ1-4, with a possible D match to TRBD1 (6 bases). This CDR3 contains 15 residues. CDR3 nucleotides: TGTGCCAGCAGTTTATCCGTACAGGGAGCCGAAAAACCGTTTTTT. Translating it yields CASSLSVQGAEKPFF.

The sample holds a few counts of this clonotype. The chain is built from TRBV20-1 and TRBJ1-1; a weak D match, TRBD1 (6 bases). The CDR3 sequence is 15 residues long. Germline CDR1 and CDR2: DFQATT and SNEGSKA (reference sequence). V was shortened by 1 base and J by 5 bases, with 17 bases between the two germline ends. The DNA of the CDR3 is TGCAGTGCTAGAGTCCAGGGGACGGAAATTACTGAAGCTTTCTTT. Its protein is CSARVQGTEITEAFF.

As to this clonotype: One end of the junction is discordant with germline, which a read error may explain. The rearrangement joins TRBV28 to TRBJ1-2, with TRBD1 as a possible D gene (6 bases). CDR3 length: 14 residues. The germline CDR1 and CDR2 sequences are MDHEN and SYDVKM. CDR3 sequence (DNA): TGTGCCAGCAATTTAGGGGGGACTAACTATGGCTACACCTTC. It specifies CASNLGGTNYGYTF.

This clonotype was observed many times. CDR3 sequence reads: CASSLDIADTQYF. CDR3 in DNA: TGTGCCAGCAGCTTAGATATAGCAGATACGCAGTATTTT. This chain uses TRBV11-2 with TRBJ2-3; D gene unclear. The germline gives CDR1 SGHAT, CDR2 FQNNGV. Trimming pared 0 bases from V and 4 bases from J, leaving 5 bases between. CDR3 length equals 13 residues.

About this clonotype itself: A read error is possible here, since a much larger clone lies one base away. The chain employs TRBV5-1 and TRBJ2-1; D may be TRBD1 (6 bases). The J call is uncertain, as TRBJ2-7 better fits the DNA end. CDR3 length: 16 amino acids. Per the germline V gene, CDR1 is SGHRS and CDR2 is YFSETQ. As DNA, the CDR3 is TGCGCCAGCAGTTCCCGGACAGTTAGCTCCTACAATGAGCAGTACTTC. This translates into CASSSRTVSSYNEQYF.

This clonotype has a count of ten or more. V and J are TRBV7-2 and TRBJ2-3; D tentatively fits TRBD1 or TRBD2 (5 bases each). This CDR3 has 17 residues. Germline-derived CDR1 and CDR2 are SGHTA and FQGNSA. With 5 bases removed from V and 0 bases from J, the gap between germline ends came to 18 bases. The CDR3 protein is CASSTFRDGFSTDTQYF. The CDR3 DNA follows: TGTGCCAGCAGCACTTTCCGGGACGGCTTTAGCACAGATACGCAGTATTTT. The complete variable domain, with remaining parts taken from reference TRBV7-2 and TRBJ2-3, reads GAGVSQSPSNKVTEKGKDVELRCDPISGHTALYWYRQSLGQGLEFLIYFQGNSAPDKSGLPSDRFSAERTGGSVSTLTIQRTQQEDSAVYLCASSTFRDGFSTDTQYFGPGTRLTVL.

This chain connects TRBV6-5 to TRBJ2-7, with D perhaps assigned TRBD1 or TRBD2 (5 bases each). This CDR3 comprises 14 residues. Deletions cut 6 bases from V and 9 bases from J, with 21 bases between. The germline V gene has CDR1 MNHEY and CDR2 SVGAGI. The CDR3 loop reads CASSQTRDSGGQYF. The CDR3 DNA sequence: TGTGCCAGCAGCCAGACGCGAGACAGCGGTGGGCAGTACTTC.

CDR3 sequence reads: CASSLMGGANTEAFF. In DNA form, the CDR3 reads TGTGCCAGCAGTTTGATGGGGGGCGCGAACACTGAAGCTTTCTTT. This sequence joins TRBV12-3 or TRBV12-4 and TRBJ1-1, with TRBD1 as a possible D gene (6 bases). The CDR3 is made up of 15 amino acids. Trimming removed 3 bases from V and 1 base from J, with 12 bases in between.

This clonotype was seen ten or more times. This chain joins TRBV7-2 and TRBJ2-1; 7 bases agree with TRBD2. This CDR3 contains 16 residues. The V segment lost 2 bases and the J segment 8 bases; nucleotides outside the gene matches: 12. Germline V gene data show CDR1 as SGHTA and CDR2 as FQGNSA. CDR3 loop: CASSLSRTRFSDEQFF. CDR3 sequence (DNA): TGTGCCAGCAGCTTAAGTCGGACTAGATTTAGCGATGAGCAGTTCTTC.

The V call is TRBV19, the J call TRBJ2-3, with TRBD1 identical over 7 bases. The CDR3 runs to 15 residues. Germline V gene data show CDR1 as LNHDA and CDR2 as SQIVND (reference sequence). The V segment lost 0 bases and the J segment 3 bases; nucleotides outside the gene matches: 3. The CDR3 loop is CASSIEGQITDTQYF. In DNA form, the CDR3 reads TGTGCCAGTAGTATAGAGGGACAGATTACAGATACGCAGTATTTT.

The chain uses TRBV9 and TRBJ2-2; 9 positions agree with TRBD1. Germline V gives CDR1 SGDLS, CDR2 YYNGEE. Trimming cost V 0 bases and J 6 bases; bases outside gene matches: 3. The CDR3 sequence is 15 residues long. In nucleotides, the CDR3 is TGTGCCAGCAGCGTAGGGACAGGGGCCCCCGGGGAGCTGTTTTTT. The encoded protein is CASSVGTGAPGELFF.

This clonotype was seen ten or more times. The chain recombines TRBV20-1 with TRBJ2-3, with TRBD2 matching 14 bases. This CDR3 has 19 amino acids. V shed 1 base and J 2 bases; nucleotides not matched to a gene: 11. Germline CDR1 is DFQATT and CDR2 is SNEGSKA (reference sequence). DNA for the CDR3: TGCAGTGCTAGAGTGACTAGCGGGGGGGCCCATGCAATCACAGATACGCAGTATTTT. Protein: CSARVTSGGAHAITDTQYF.

As concerns this clonotype: Just one base apart from a much larger clone, this may be a read error. The rearrangement links TRBV6-5 to TRBJ2-1; D unresolved. The CDR3 sequence is 12 residues long. Trimming removed 6 bases at V and 7 bases at J, with 10 bases between. In germline, CDR1 is MNHEY, CDR2 SVGAGI. The CDR3 reads CASSKIKNEQFF. The CDR3 bases are TGTGCCAGCAGCAAGATTAAGAATGAGCAGTTCTTC.

The chain is built from TRBV7-9 and TRBJ2-1; 7 bases match TRBD1. Germline trimming cut 2 bases from V and 8 bases from J; bases unmatched to any gene: 15. There are 17 residues in the CDR3. Germline CDR1 reads SEHNR; CDR2 reads FQNEAQ (reference sequence). CDR3 sequence reads: CASSLPLDRTGPDEQFF. CDR3 nucleotide sequence: TGTGCCAGCAGCTTACCATTGGACAGGACCGGCCCGGATGAGCAGTTCTTC.

This clonotype was seen repeatedly, ten times or more. V usage is TRBV6-5 and J usage is TRBJ1-1; 8 bases agree with TRBD1. V lost 0 bases, J lost 3 bases, and 9 bases stayed unmatched. This CDR3 region has 17 residues. The V gene's germline CDR1 is MNHEY and CDR2 SVGAGI. CDR3 sequence reads: CASSYSLQQGAHTEAFF. Here the CDR3 DNA reads TGTGCCAGCAGTTACTCGCTACAGCAGGGGGCCCACACTGAAGCTTTCTTT.

This clonotype appeared many times. J is TRBJ2-3 and V is TRBV19; D unclear. Trimming cost V 10 bases and J 0 bases, with 11 bases left between them. Germline CDR1 LNHDA, CDR2 SQIVND (reference sequence). The CDR3 length is 13 residues. This CDR3 reads CATRATSTDTQYF. The CDR3 nucleotides are TGTGCCACAAGGGCGACTAGCACAGATACGCAGTATTTT.

This clonotype was seen many times. V usage is TRBV6-6 and J usage is TRBJ2-1; perhaps D is TRBD1 or TRBD2 (5 bases each). CDR3 length equals 16 residues. V gave up 6 bases and J gave up 2 bases, with 17 bases separating them. Germline V gene data show CDR1 as MNHNY and CDR2 as SVGAGI (reference sequence). CDR3 residues: CASSPGTPQAYNEQFF. CDR3 bases: TGTGCCAGCAGCCCCGGGACGCCGCAGGCCTACAATGAGCAGTTCTTC.

As for this clonotype: This may stem from a read error, because a much larger clone lies one nucleotide away. V gene TRBV10-3 combines with J gene TRBJ1-1; 10 nucleotides line up with TRBD1. The CDR3 totals 15 residues. Germline CDR1 ENHRY, CDR2 SYGVKD. The CDR3 bases are TGTGCCGTCAGTGACGGGACAGGGGAAAGGACTGAAGCTTTCTTT. The encoded protein is CAVSDGTGERTEAFF.

V and J are TRBV20-1 and TRBJ1-3; no reliable D call. The CDR3 contains 14 residues. With 3 bases removed from V and 0 bases from J, the gap between germline ends came to 9 bases. Germline V gene lookup returns CDR1 DFQATT and CDR2 SNEGSKA (reference sequence). In nucleotides, the CDR3 is TGCAGTGCTAGCCCCCGGGTCTCTGGAAACACCATATATTTT. Translating gives CSASPRVSGNTIYF.